The 16 T cell receptor beta chains in this list originate from one sample, sequenced in a study of response to subunit inactivated influenza vaccine (dated by TCRdb to the late 2010s). The library was built by means of RT-PCR. Sequencing relied on an Illumina HiSeq 2500. TCRdb ran its own pipeline on the public reads, namely fastp trimming at Q25 and MiXCR clone calling, and kept in-frame beta chains. Rows are combined by CDR3 protein, so each entry shows the most common genes and DNA. The table for this sample lists approximately 310,000 distinct CDR3 sequences; around a fifth of them were counted only once. About 10% of the sample belongs to the ten largest clones. This specimen consisted of PBMCs from blood, obtained less than 22 months after vaccination. These TCRs come from a man aged 50-75 years who received an inactivated influenza vaccine. Donor details come from another sample of the same person, matched by shared clones.

Only one count was recorded for this clonotype. The rearrangement joins TRBV20-1 to TRBJ2-1, with TRBD2 identical over 7 bases. J lost 10 bases, V lost 1 base, and 16 bases had no gene match. Germline CDR1 is DFQATT and CDR2 is SNEGSKA (reference sequence). The CDR3 spans 16 residues. Here the CDR3 reads CSARADGLGPTREQFF. The CDR3 DNA reads TGCAGTGCTAGAGCCGACGGACTAGGTCCTACCAGAGAGCAGTTCTTC.

The rearrangement joins TRBV10-3 to TRBJ1-1; D may be TRBD1 (5 bases). Between the trimmed V and J ends, which lost 9 bases and 4 bases, there was a span of 15 bases. Germline V gene lookup returns CDR1 ENHRY and CDR2 SYGVKD. The length of the CDR3 is 13 residues. This CDR3 reads CAIRGWGSTEAFF. The CDR3, as DNA: TGTGCCATTCGAGGGTGGGGGAGCACTGAAGCTTTCTTT.

This clonotype has a count of ten or more. The CDR3 sequence: CSVVLGAGNTIYF. Written as DNA, the CDR3 is TGCAGCGTTGTGCTGGGGGCTGGAAACACCATATATTTT. V usage is TRBV29-1 and J usage is TRBJ1-3; a weak D match, TRBD1 (5 bases). The V end lost 4 bases, the J end lost 2 bases, and 9 bases lay between the germline ends. Germline assignment: CDR1 SQVTM and CDR2 ANQGSEA. CDR3 length: 13 residues.

This clonotype was picked up many times. This chain connects TRBV7-6 to TRBJ2-1; 8 positions agree with TRBD2. The V segment lost 4 bases and the J segment 5 bases; nucleotides outside the gene matches: 10. The germline V gene has CDR1 SGHVS and CDR2 FNYEAQ. This CDR3 contains 16 residues. The CDR3 is CASSSRKSGGHNEQFF. The CDR3 nucleotides read TGTGCCAGCAGCTCACGCAAAAGCGGGGGCCACAATGAGCAGTTCTTC.

The chain combines TRBV6-1 with TRBJ1-1, with 7 bases matching TRBD1. The CDR3 has 14 residues. V lost 6 bases to trimming and J lost 6 bases; unmatched junction nucleotides: 10. Germline-derived CDR1 and CDR2 are MNHNS and SASEGT. The CDR3 region is CASSRTGGHSEAFF. CDR3 nucleotides: TGTGCCAGCAGCAGGACAGGCGGACACTCTGAAGCTTTCTTT.

The J gene is TRBJ2-5, the V gene TRBV3-1; D ambiguous. V was pared by 4 bases and J by 3 bases, with 9 bases between. CDR3 length: 13 residues. CDR1 is LGHDT and CDR2 is YNNKEL in the germline V gene (reference sequence). CDR3 sequence reads: CASSRLPKETQYF. CDR3 nucleotide sequence: TGTGCCAGCAGCCGGCTACCGAAAGAGACCCAGTACTTC.

The J gene is TRBJ1-2, the V gene TRBV20-1; a possible D gene is TRBD1 (5 bases). This CDR3 has 14 residues. Germline V gene lookup returns CDR1 DFQATT and CDR2 SNEGSKA (reference sequence). V gave up 5 bases and J gave up 2 bases, with 15 bases separating them. The CDR3 is CSALATDHNYGYTF. As DNA, the CDR3 is TGCAGTGCTCTAGCGACAGATCACAACTATGGCTACACCTTC.

This clonotype has a handful of counts. The chain is built from TRBV5-4 and TRBJ1-1; 7 bases line up with TRBD1. Germline V lookup: CDR1 SGHNT, CDR2 YYREEE (reference sequence). The CDR3 is 13 residues long. Trimming took 5 bases from V and 7 from J; bases not matched to a gene: 8. The CDR3 reads CASRGEGGGEAFF. The DNA for the CDR3 is TGTGCCAGCAGGGGAGAAGGGGGCGGTGAAGCTTTCTTT.

The J gene is TRBJ2-2, the V gene TRBV7-9; D may be TRBD1 (5 bases). Germline V gene data show CDR1 as SEHNR and CDR2 as FQNEAQ (reference sequence). V was pared by 5 bases and J by 5 bases, with 15 bases between. The CDR3 consists of 15 residues. The CDR3 spells CASSIRASGTGELFF. The CDR3 DNA is TGTGCCAGCAGCATCAGGGCCTCGGGTACCGGGGAGCTGTTTTTT.

The V gene is TRBV4-1, the J gene TRBJ1-6; the match to TRBD1 covers 7 bases. CDR1 is MGHRA and CDR2 is YSYEKL in the germline V gene. This CDR3 is built from 15 residues. V lost 3 bases to trimming and J lost 8 bases; unmatched junction nucleotides: 7. The CDR3 here is CASSHVGRGYSPLHF. The DNA for the CDR3 is TGCGCCAGCAGCCACGTCGGCAGGGGGTATTCACCCCTCCACTTT.

This clonotype was picked up a small number of times. The V call is TRBV21-1, the J call TRBJ2-5; TRBD2, the table's D call, was not compared with the DNA. TRBV21-1 is given as a pseudogene. CDR3 size: 17 residues. CDR3 DNA: TGTGCCAGCAGTCACTTCGGAGGGGTCTCTAGGATGGAGACCCAGTACTTC. As protein: CASSHFGGVSRMETQYF.

The rearrangement links TRBV4-3 to TRBJ2-7; either TRBD1 or TRBD2 may fit D (5 bases each). Germline CDR1 is LGHNA and CDR2 is YSLEER. The CDR3 consists of 16 residues. The V end was cut by 6 bases, the J end by 5 bases, with 23 bases between. The CDR3 DNA follows: TGCGCCAGCAGTGATTCCCGAGGGGCTTTTAAGAACGAGCAGTACTTC. This codes for CASSDSRGAFKNEQYF.

This chain connects TRBV28 to TRBJ1-2; D is unresolved. CDR3 length equals 13 residues. V was cut by 4 bases and J by 4 bases, with 10 bases left in between. Germline loops: CDR1 MDHEN, CDR2 SYDVKM. The CDR3, as DNA: TGTGCCAGCAGTTACCCTAGAAGCTATGGCTACACCTTC. Its translation: CASSYPRSYGYTF.

In its sample, this clonotype was seen a few times. This sequence joins TRBV2 and TRBJ1-2, with D hard to call. CDR3 length equals 15 residues. Trimming removed 1 base from V and 2 bases from J, with 11 bases in between. The V gene's germline CDR1 is SNHLY and CDR2 FYNNEI. For the CDR3, the DNA is TGTGCCAGCAGTGAAGGCCGACTGTTGAACTATGGCTACACCTTC. Translation: CASSEGRLLNYGYTF.

This clonotype was seen more than once but under ten times. V usage is TRBV9 and J usage is TRBJ1-1; D not resolved. This CDR3 spans 14 amino acids. Germline CDR1 and CDR2: SGDLS and YYNGEE. Between the trimmed V and J ends, which lost 4 bases and 1 base, there was a span of 11 bases. The CDR3 here is CASSPSFWNTEAFF. The CDR3 DNA follows: TGTGCCAGCAGCCCCAGTTTCTGGAACACTGAAGCTTTCTTT.

This chain joins TRBV6-2 or TRBV6-3 and TRBJ2-7, with D unclear. V was clipped by 2 bases and J by 3 bases, with 8 bases between them. Germline lookup yields CDR1 MNHEY and CDR2 SVGEGT. The CDR3 runs 13 residues. The CDR3: CASSYVVGYEQYF. In DNA form, the CDR3 reads TGTGCCAGCAGTTACGTCGTGGGCTACGAGCAGTACTTC.